Reported below is one TCR beta chain. These data originate in a study of control samples from healthy donors and cancer patients. Produced via immunoSEQ multiplex PCR; TCRdb's table is partial and in-frame only. The table lists around 120,000 clones, 87% of them singletons. The V segment lost 2 bases and the J segment 4 bases; nucleotides outside the gene matches: 12. There are 18 residues in the CDR3. Germline values: CDR1 SNHLY, CDR2 FYNNEI. The receptor comes from a middle-aged man in good health. The sample consisted of blood. This chain connects TRBV2 to TRBJ2-7; 12 positions agree with TRBD2. The CDR3 loop is CASSERLAGALGGYEQYF. The CDR3 nucleotides are TGTGCCAGCAGTGAACGACTAGCGGGGGCCCTTGGAGGATACGAGCAGTACTTC.